This T cell receptor (beta chain) is from a study of cytomegalovirus exposure and HLA in healthy donors. Findings and caveats of the study: Highly shared variants forming one cluster were likely a sequencing artifact. Immune exposure information comprised only CMV serostatus. Per published reports, the classifier diagnosed cytomegalovirus status with high specificity and sensitivity.

Each donor was healthy, and each was a bone marrow donor. Regarding this clone: Its antigen remains unidentified. Sequence at one end of the junction differs from germline and may be a read error.

The CDR3 runs to 15 residues. Germline lookup yields CDR1 SEHNR and CDR2 FQNEAQ (reference sequence). It was with 60 Vbeta and 13 Jbeta primers that the PCR ran. Measured with immunoSEQ multiplex PCR; TCRdb has only the in-frame clones, and not every one. The sample lists some 150,000 clones; roughly four fifths were seen once. The chain links TRBV7-9 to TRBJ2-5; perhaps TRBD1 as D (5 bases). The clonotype was recovered from a man in his thirties or forties in good health and CMV-seropositive. The sequencing input was PBMCs. The CDR3 coding sequence is TGTTCCAGCAACTCCCCCCGCCGGCAGGGCCAGACCCAGTACTTC. The encoded protein is CSSNSPRRQGQTQYF.